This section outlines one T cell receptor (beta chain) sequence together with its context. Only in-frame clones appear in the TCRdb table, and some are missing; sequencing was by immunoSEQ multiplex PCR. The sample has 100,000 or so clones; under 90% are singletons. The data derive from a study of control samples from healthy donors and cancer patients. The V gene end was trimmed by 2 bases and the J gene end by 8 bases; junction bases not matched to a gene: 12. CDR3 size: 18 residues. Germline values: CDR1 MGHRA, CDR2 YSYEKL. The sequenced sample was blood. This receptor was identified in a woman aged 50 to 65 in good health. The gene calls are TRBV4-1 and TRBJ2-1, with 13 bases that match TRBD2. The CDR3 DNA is TGCGCCAGCAGCCAATCACCACTAGCGGGAGGGCCTGTTGATGAGCAGTTCTTC. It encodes CASSQSPLAGGPVDEQFF.